This entry describes one T cell receptor (beta chain). DNA input per subset was roughly 8,500 to 100,000 sorted cells. TCRdb's copy holds only in-frame clones and misses some; the assay was immunoSEQ multiplex PCR. The sample includes around 7,700 clones, 50% to 75% of them seen just once. This entry belongs to a study of CD39 and CD103 CD8 tumor-infiltrating T cells. This CDR3 region has 13 residues. Germline V gene sequence: CDR1 SEHNR, CDR2 FQNEAQ (reference sequence). The ends lost 5 bases at V and 5 bases at J; junction bases unmatched: 3. Patients were not receiving any therapy when their samples were collected. Negative selection enriched T cells; tumor-infiltrating lymphocyte samples also used EpCAM beads. Sorted memory CD8 cells were CD8+CD4-CD45RA-, regardless of CCR7.

The sample consisted of CD8+ T cells sorted from blood. Subset of the sample: total memory CD8 T cells (CD45RA-CCR7+/-) from blood or uninvolved lymph node. The receptor was isolated from a human donor with head and neck squamous cell carcinoma. The V and J genes are TRBV7-9 and TRBJ2-1; TRBD1 matches 7 bases. The CDR3 loop reads CASSPTGHNEQFF. The DNA for the CDR3 is TGTGCCAGCAGCCCGACAGGGCACAATGAGCAGTTCTTC.